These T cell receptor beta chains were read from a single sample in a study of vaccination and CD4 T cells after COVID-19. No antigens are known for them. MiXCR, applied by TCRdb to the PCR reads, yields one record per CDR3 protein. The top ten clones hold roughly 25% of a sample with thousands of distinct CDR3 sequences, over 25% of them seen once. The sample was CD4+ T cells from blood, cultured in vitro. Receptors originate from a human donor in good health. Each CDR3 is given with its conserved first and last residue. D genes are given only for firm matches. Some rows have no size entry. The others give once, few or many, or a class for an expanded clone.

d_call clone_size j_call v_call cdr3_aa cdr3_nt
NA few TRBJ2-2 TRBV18 CASSRRAANTGELFF TGTGCCAGCTCACGGAGGGCAGCGAACACCGGGGAGCTGTTTTTT
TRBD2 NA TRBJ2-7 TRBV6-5 CASSYSASGRVGEQYF TGTGCCAGCAGTTACAGCGCTAGCGGGAGGGTAGGCGAGCAGTACTTC
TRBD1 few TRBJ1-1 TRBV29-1 CSQTQGASPEAFF TGCAGCCAAACACAGGGGGCGTCCCCTGAAGCTTTCTTT
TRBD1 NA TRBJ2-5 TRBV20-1 CSAGKTGGETQYF TGCAGTGCGGGAAAGACAGGGGGAGAGACCCAGTACTTC
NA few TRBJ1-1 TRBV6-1 CASSQGNTEAFF TGTGCCAGCTCACAGGGGAACACTGAAGCTTTCTTT
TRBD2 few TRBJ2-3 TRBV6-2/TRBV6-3 CASSLEGLAAVTQYF TGTGCCAGCAGCCTAGAGGGACTAGCAGCGGTTACGCAGTATTTT
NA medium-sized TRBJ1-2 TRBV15 CATSRGAGANNYGYTF TGTGCCACCAGCAGAGGGGCGGGGGCGAATAACTATGGCTACACCTTC
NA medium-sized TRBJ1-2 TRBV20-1 CSARTSGGGDNYGYTF TGCAGTGCTAGAACCTCCGGAGGGGGAGATAACTATGGCTACACCTTC
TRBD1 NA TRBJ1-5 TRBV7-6 CASSLAGTGVQPQHF TGTGCCAGCAGCTTAGCCGGGACAGGGGTCCAGCCCCAGCATTTT
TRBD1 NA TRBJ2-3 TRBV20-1 CSAWGQLSTDTQYF TGCAGTGCTTGGGGACAGCTTAGCACAGATACGCAGTATTTT
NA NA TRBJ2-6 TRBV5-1 CASSQGLSPGANVLTF TGCGCCAGCAGCCAGGGACTTTCCCCTGGGGCCAACGTCCTGACTTTC
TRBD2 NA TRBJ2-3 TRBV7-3 CASSRGGGTDTQYF TGTGCCAGCAGCCGGGGGGGCGGCACAGATACGCAGTATTTT
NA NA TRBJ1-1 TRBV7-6 CASSPLPGNTEAFF TGTGCCAGCAGCCCCCTTCCGGGTAACACTGAAGCTTTCTTT
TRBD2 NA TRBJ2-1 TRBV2 CASSPPLAGGHNEQFF TGTGCCAGCAGTCCCCCCCTAGCGGGAGGGCACAATGAGCAGTTCTTC
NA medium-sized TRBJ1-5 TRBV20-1 CSARRTVDQPQHF TGCAGTGCTAGGCGGACAGTGGATCAGCCCCAGCATTTT
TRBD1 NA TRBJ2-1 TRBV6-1 CASSENRGAYNEQFF TGTGCCAGCAGTGAGAACAGGGGGGCCTACAATGAGCAGTTCTTC
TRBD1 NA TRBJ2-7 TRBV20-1 CSATGTGTEQYF TGCAGTGCAACCGGGACAGGTACCGAGCAGTACTTC
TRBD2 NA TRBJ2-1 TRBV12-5 CASGLGWEGLSEQFF TGTGCTAGTGGTTTGGGGTGGGAGGGCCTCAGCGAGCAGTTCTTC
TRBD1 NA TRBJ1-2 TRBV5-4 CASSPEVLRGHSGYTF TGTGCCAGCAGCCCGGAGGTTCTCAGGGGGCATTCTGGCTACACCTTC
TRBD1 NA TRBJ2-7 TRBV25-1 CASSDSRDRPYEQYF TGTGCCAGCAGTGACAGTAGGGACAGACCCTACGAGCAGTACTTC
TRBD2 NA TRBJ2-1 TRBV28 CASRGGGSGSRDEQFF TGTGCCAGCAGGGGAGGGGGGAGCGGGAGCCGGGATGAGCAGTTCTTC
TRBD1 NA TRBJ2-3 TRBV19 CASSRGQGAADTQYF TGTGCCAGTAGTAGAGGACAGGGGGCCGCAGATACGCAGTATTTT
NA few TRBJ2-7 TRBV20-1 CSARAEQSYEQYF TGCAGTGCTAGAGCAGAACAGAGCTACGAGCAGTACTTC
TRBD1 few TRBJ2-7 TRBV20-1 CSARVTGDHEQYF TGCAGTGCTAGAGTAACAGGGGACCACGAGCAGTACTTC
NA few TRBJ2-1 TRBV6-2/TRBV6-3 CASSRKGRIVDNEQFF TGTGCCAGCAGCCGCAAAGGCAGGATAGTCGACAATGAGCAGTTCTTC
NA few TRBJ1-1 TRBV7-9 CASRITGTTEAFF TGTGCCAGCAGAATTACAGGGACCACTGAAGCTTTCTTT
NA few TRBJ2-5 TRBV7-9 CASSHRQDQETQYF TGTGCCAGCAGCCATAGACAGGACCAAGAGACCCAGTACTTC
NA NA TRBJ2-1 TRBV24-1 CATSDGSFTYNEQFF TGTGCCACCAGTGACGGGTCTTTTACCTACAATGAGCAGTTCTTC
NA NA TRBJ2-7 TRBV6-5 CASSYLIQGGEQYF TGTGCCAGCAGTTACTTGATTCAGGGGGGAGAGCAGTACTTC
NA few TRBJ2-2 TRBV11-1 CASSLEATGELFF TGTGCCAGCAGCTTAGAGGCCACCGGGGAGCTGTTTTTT
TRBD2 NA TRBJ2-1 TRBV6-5 CASSYLGREGEIYNEQFF TGTGCCAGCAGTTATTTGGGTCGGGAGGGCGAAATCTACAATGAGCAGTTCTTC
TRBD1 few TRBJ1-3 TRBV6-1 CASTKGQGTGNTIYF TGTGCCAGCACCAAGGGACAGGGTACTGGAAACACCATATATTTT
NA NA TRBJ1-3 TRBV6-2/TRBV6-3 CASSYLRLRGGNTIYF TGTGCCAGCAGTTACCTTCGGCTCCGAGGGGGAAACACCATATATTTT
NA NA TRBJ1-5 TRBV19 CASNSARWGNNQPQHF TGTGCCAGTAACTCCGCGAGATGGGGGAACAATCAGCCCCAGCATTTT
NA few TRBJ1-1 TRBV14 CASSRTNTEAFF TGTGCCAGCAGCCGGACCAACACTGAAGCTTTCTTT
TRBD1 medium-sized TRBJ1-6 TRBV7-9 CASSRGQAGRPLHF TGTGCCAGCAGCCGGGGACAGGCGGGCCGACCCCTCCACTTT
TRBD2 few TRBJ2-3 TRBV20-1 CSARVGGSTDTQYF TGCAGTGCTAGAGTGGGCGGGAGTACAGATACGCAGTATTTT
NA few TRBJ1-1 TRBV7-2 CASSLVRRGNTEAFF TGTGCCAGCAGCTTAGTTAGGCGGGGGAACACTGAAGCTTTCTTT
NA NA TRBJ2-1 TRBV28 CASGGDSYNEQFF TGTGCCAGCGGAGGAGATAGCTACAATGAGCAGTTCTTC
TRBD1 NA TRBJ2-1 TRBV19 CASSMDRGRDEQFF TGTGCCAGTAGTATGGACAGGGGTAGGGATGAGCAGTTCTTC
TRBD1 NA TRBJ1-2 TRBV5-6 CASSLGTGGGYTF TGTGCCAGCAGCCTAGGGACAGGCGGCGGCTACACCTTC
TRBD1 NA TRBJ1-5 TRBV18 CASSRTGDRQPQHF TGTGCCAGCTCGCGGACAGGGGATCGTCAGCCCCAGCATTTT